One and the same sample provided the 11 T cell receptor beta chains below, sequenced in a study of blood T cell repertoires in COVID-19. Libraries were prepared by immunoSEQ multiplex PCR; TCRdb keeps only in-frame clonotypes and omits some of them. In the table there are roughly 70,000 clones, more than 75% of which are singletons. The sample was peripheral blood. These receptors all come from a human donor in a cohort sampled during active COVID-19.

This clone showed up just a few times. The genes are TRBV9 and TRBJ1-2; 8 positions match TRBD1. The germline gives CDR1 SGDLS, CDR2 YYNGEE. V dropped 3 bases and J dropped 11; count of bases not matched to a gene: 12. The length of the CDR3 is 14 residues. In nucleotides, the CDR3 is TGTGCCAGCAGCGCTTGGGCTGACAGGGGCAGTTACACCTTC. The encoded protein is CASSAWADRGSYTF.

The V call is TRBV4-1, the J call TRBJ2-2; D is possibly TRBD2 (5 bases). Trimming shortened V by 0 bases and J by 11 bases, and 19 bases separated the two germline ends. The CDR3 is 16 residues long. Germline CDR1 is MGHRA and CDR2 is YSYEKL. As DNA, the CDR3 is TGCGCCAGCAGCCAAGATTGGCTTGAGGGCTGGATTGAGCTGTTTTTT. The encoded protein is CASSQDWLEGWIELFF.

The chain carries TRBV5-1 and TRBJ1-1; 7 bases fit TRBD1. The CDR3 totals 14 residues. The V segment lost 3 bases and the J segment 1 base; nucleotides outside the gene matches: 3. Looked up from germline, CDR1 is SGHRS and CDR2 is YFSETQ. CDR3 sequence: CASSSQGGNTEAFF. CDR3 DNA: TGCGCCAGCAGCTCTCAGGGGGGGAACACTGAAGCTTTCTTT.

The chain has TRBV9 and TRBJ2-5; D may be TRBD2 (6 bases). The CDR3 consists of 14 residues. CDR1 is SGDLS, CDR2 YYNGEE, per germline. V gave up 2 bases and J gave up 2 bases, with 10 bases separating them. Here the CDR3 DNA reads TGTGCCAGCAGCGTTTTAGCGGAGCAAGAGACCCAGTACTTC. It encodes CASSVLAEQETQYF. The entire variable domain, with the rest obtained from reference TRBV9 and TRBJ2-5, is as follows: DSGVTQTPKHLITATGQRVTLRCSPRSGDLSVYWYQQSLDQGLQFLIQYYNGEERAKGNILERFSAQQFPDLHSELNLSSLELGDSALYFCASSVLAEQETQYFGPGTRLLVL.

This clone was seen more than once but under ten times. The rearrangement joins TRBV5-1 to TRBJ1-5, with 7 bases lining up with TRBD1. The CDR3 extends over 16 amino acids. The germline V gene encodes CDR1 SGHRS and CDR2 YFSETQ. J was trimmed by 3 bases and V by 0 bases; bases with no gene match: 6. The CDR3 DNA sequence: TGCGCCAGCAGCTTGGGAGGGACAGAAGACAATCAGCCCCAGCATTTT. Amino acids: CASSLGGTEDNQPQHF.

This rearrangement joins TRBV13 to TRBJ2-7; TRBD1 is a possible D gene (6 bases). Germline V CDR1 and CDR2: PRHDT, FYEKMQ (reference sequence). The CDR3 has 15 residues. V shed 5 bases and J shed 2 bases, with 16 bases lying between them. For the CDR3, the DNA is TGTGCCAGCAGCACCCGGGACAAACTGACCTACGAGCAGTACTTC. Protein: CASSTRDKLTYEQYF. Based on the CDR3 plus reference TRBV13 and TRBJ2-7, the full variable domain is AAGVIQSPRHLIKEKRETATLKCYPIPRHDTVYWYQQGPGQDPQFLISFYEKMQSDKGSIPDRFSAQQFSDYHSELNMSSLELGDSALYFCASSTRDKLTYEQYFGPGTRLTVT.

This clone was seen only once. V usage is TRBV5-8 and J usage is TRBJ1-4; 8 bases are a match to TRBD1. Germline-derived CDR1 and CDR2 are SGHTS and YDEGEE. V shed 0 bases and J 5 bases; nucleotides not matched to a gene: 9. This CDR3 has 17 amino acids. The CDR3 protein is CASSLALTGTGNEKLFF. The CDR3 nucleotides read TGTGCCAGCAGCTTGGCCCTGACAGGGACAGGCAATGAAAAACTGTTTTTT.

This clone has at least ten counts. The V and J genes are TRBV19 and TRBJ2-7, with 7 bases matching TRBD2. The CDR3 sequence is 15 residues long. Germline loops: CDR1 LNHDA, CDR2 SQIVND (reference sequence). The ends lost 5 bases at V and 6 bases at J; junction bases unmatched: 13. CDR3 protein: CASSSPVAGESEQYF. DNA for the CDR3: TGTGCCAGTAGTTCACCCGTGGCGGGAGAAAGCGAGCAGTACTTC. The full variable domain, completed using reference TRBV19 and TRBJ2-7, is DGGITQSPKYLFRKEGQNVTLSCEQNLNHDAMYWYRQDPGQGLRLIYYSQIVNDFQKGDIAEGYSVSREKKESFPLTVTSAQKNPTAFYLCASSSPVAGESEQYFGPGTRLTVT.

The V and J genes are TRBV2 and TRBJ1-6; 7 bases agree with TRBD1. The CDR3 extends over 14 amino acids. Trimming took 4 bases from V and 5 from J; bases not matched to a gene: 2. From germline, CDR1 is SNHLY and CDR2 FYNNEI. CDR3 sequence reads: CASSGQGNNSPLHF. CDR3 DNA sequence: TGTGCCAGCAGTGGACAGGGTAATAATTCACCCCTCCACTTT.

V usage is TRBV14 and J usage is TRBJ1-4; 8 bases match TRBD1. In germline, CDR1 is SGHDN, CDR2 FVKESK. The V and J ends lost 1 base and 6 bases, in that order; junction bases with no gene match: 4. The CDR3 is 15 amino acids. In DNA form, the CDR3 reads TGTGCCAGCAGCCAAGGTCAGGGGGCGTATGAAAAACTGTTTTTT. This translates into CASSQGQGAYEKLFF.

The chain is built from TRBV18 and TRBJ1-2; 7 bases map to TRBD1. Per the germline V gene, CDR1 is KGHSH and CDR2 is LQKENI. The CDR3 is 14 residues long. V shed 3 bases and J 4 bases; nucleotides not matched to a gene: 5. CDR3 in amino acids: CASSPGQTSYGYTF. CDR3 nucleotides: TGTGCCAGCTCACCGGGACAGACTAGCTATGGCTACACCTTC.